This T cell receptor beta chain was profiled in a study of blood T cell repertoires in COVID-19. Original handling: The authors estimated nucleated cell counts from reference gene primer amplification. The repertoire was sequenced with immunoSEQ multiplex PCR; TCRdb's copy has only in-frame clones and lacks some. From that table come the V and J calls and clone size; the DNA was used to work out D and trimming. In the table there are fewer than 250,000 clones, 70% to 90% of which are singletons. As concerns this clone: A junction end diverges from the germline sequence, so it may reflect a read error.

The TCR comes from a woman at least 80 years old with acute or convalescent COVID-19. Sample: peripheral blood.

In DNA, the CDR3 is TGTGCCAGCAGTGCATCGGACACCCTACAAGGGACCCAGTACTTC. Translating gives CASSASDTLQGTQYF. The gene calls are TRBV25-1 and TRBJ2-5; D possibly corresponds to TRBD1 (5 bases). This CDR3 has 15 residues. Germline CDR1 reads MGHDK; CDR2 reads SYGVNS.